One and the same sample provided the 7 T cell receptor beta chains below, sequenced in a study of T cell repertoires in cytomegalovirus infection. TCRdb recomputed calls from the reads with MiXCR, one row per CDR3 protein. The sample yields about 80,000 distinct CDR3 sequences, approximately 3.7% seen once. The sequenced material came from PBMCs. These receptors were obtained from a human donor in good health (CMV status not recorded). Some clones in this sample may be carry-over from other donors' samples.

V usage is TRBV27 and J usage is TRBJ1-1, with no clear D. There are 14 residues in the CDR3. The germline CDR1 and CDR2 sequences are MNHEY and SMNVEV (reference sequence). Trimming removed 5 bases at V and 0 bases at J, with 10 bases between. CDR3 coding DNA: TGTGCCAGCAGTCCCGGTCCCATGAACACTGAAGCTTTCTTT. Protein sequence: CASSPGPMNTEAFF.

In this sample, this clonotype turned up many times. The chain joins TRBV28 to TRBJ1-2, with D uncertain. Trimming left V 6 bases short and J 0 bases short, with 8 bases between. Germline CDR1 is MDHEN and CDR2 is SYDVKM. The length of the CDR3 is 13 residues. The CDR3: CASRVEANYGYTF. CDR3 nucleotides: TGTGCCAGCAGGGTTGAAGCTAACTATGGCTACACCTTC.

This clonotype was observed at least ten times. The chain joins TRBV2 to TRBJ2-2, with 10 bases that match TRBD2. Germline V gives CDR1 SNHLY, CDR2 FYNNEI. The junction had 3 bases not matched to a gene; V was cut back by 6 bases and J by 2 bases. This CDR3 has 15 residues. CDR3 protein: CASRGTSANTGELFF. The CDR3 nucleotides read TGTGCCAGCAGGGGGACTAGCGCTAACACCGGGGAGCTGTTTTTT.

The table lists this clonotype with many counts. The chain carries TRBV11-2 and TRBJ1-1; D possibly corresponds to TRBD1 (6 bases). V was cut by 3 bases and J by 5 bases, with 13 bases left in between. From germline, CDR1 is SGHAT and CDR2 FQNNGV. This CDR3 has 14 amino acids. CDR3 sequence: CASSFPRGGTEAFF. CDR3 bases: TGTGCCAGCAGCTTCCCCAGGGGAGGGACTGAAGCTTTCTTT.

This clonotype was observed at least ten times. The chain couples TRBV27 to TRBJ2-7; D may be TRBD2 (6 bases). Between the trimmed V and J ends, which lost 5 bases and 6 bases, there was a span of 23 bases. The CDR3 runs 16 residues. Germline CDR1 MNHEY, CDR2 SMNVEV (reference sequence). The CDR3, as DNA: TGTGCCAGCAGTCCCGCTTGGGGGAGGACGCAGGGCGAGCAGTACTTC. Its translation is CASSPAWGRTQGEQYF.

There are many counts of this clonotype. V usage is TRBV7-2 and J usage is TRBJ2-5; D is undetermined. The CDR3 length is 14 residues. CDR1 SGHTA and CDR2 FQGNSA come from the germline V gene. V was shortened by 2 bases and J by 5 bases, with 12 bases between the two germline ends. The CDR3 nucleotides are TGTGCCAGCAGCTTATATGCGATCGAGGAGACCCAGTACTTC. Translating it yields CASSLYAIEETQYF.

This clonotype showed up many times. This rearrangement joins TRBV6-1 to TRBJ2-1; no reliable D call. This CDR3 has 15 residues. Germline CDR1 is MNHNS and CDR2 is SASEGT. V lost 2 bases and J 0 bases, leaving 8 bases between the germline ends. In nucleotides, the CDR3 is TGTGCCAGCAGTGAACGAGACACCTCCTACAATGAGCAGTTCTTC. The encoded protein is CASSERDTSYNEQFF.